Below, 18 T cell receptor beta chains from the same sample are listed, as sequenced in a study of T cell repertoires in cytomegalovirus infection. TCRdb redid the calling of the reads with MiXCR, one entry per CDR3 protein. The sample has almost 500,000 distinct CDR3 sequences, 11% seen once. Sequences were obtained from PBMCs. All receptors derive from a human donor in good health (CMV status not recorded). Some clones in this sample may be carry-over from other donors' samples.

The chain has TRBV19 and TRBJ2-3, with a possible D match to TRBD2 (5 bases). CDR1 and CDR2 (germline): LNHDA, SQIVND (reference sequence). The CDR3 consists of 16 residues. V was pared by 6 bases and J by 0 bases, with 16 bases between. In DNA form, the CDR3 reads TGTGCCAGTAGGCGCCTCCTTAGCGATAGCACAGATACGCAGTATTTT. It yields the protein CASRRLLSDSTDTQYF.

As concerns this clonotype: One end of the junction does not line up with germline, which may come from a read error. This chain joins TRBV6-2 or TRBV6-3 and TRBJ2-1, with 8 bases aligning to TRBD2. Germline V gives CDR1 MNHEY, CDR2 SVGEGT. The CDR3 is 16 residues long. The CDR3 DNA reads TGTGCCAGCAGCCCGGGGGGGACCTTCTCCTACAATGAGCGGTTCTTC. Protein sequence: CASSPGGTFSYNERFF.

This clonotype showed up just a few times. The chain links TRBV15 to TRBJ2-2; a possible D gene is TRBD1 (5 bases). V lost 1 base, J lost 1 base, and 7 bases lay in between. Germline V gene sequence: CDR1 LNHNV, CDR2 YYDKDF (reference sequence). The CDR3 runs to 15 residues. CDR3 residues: CATSRVTGNTGELFF. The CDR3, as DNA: TGTGCCACCAGCAGAGTAACAGGGAACACCGGGGAGCTGTTTTTT.

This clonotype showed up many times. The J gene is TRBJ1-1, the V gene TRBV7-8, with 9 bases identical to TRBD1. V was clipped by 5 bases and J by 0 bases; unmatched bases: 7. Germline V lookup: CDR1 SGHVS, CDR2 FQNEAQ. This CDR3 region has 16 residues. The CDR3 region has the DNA TGTGCCAGCAGCGCCCCGACAGGGGGGATGAACACTGAAGCTTTCTTT. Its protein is CASSAPTGGMNTEAFF.

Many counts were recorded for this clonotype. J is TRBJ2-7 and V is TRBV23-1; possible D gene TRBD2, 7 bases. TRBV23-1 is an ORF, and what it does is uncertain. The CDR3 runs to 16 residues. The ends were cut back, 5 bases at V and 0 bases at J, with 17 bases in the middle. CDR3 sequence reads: CASSWGGHSSSYEQYF. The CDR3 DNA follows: TGCGCCAGCAGTTGGGGGGGACACTCAAGCTCCTACGAGCAGTACTTC.

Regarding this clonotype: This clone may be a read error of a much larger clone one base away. CDR3 in amino acids: CASSYGGQGGADTRYF. As DNA, the CDR3 is TGTGCCAGCAGCTACGGGGGTCAGGGGGGGGCCGATACGCGGTATTTT. This sequence joins TRBV7-3 and TRBJ2-3; D may be TRBD1 or TRBD2 (7 bases each). Germline V lookup: CDR1 SGHTA, CDR2 FQGTGA. CDR3 length equals 16 residues.

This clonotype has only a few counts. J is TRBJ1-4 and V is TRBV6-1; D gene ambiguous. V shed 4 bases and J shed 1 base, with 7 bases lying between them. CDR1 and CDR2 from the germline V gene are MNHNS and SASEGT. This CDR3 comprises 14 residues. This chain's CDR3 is CASSVDGTNEKLFF. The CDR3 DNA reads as TGTGCCAGCAGTGTTGACGGAACTAATGAAAAACTGTTTTTT.

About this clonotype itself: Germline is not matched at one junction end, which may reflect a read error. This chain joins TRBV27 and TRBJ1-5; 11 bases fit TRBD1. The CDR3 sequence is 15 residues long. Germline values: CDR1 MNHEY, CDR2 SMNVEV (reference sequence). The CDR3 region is CASSPRTGGNQPRHF. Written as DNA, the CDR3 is TGTGCCAGCAGTCCTCGGACAGGGGGCAATCAGCCCCGGCATTTT.

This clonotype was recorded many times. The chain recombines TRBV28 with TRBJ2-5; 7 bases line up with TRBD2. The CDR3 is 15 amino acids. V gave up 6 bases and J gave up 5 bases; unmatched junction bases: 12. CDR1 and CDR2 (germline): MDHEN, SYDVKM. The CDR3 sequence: CASSWSGEILETQYF. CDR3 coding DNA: TGTGCCAGCAGCTGGAGCGGGGAGATTCTTGAGACCCAGTACTTC.

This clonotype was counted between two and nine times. The CDR3 here is CASSDGLLYNEQFF. The CDR3 coding sequence is TGTGCCAGCAGTGACGGACTTCTCTACAATGAGCAGTTCTTC. The rearrangement links TRBV12-3 or TRBV12-4 to TRBJ2-1; possible D gene TRBD2, 5 bases. CDR3 length: 14 amino acids. The V end was cut by 5 bases, the J end by 3 bases, with 11 bases between.

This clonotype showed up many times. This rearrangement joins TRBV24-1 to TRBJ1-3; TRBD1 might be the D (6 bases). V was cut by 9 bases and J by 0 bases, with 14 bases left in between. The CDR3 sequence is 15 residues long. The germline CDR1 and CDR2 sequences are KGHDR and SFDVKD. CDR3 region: CATPTGNYSGNTIYF. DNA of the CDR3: TGTGCCACCCCGACAGGAAACTACTCTGGAAACACCATATATTTT.

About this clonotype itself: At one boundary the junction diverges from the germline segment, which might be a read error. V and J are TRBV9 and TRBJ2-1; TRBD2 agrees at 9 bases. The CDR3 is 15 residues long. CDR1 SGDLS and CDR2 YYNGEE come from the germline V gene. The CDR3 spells CASNVRAGGPVEQFF. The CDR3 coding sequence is TGTGCCAGCAACGTAAGGGCGGGGGGGCCCGTTGAGCAGTTCTTC.

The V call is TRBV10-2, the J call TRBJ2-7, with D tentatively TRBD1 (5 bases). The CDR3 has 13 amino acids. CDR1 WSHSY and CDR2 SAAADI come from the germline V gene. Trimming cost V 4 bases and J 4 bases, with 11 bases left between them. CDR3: CASSGGEVYEQYF. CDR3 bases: TGCGCCAGCAGTGGGGGCGAGGTTTACGAGCAGTACTTC.

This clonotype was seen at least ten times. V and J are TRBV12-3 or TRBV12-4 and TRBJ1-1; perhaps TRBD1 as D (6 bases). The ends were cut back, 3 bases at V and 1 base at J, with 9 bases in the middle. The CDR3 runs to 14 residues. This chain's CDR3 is CASSLGTQNTEAFF. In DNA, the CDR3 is TGTGCCAGCAGTTTGGGGACACAGAACACTGAAGCTTTCTTT.

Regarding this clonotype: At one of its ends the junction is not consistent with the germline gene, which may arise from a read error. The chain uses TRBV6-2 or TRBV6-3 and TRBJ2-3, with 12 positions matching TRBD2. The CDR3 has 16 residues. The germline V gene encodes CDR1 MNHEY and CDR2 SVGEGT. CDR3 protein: CASSYFGLAGTDMQYF. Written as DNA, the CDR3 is TGTGCCAGCAGTTATTTCGGACTAGCGGGAACAGATATGCAGTATTTT.

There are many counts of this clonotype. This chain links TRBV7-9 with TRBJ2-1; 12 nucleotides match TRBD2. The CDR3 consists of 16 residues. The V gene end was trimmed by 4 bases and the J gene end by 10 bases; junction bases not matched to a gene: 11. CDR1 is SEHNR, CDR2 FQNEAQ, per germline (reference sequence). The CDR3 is CASSSASGRARYEQFF. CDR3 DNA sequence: TGTGCCAGCAGCTCGGCTAGCGGGAGGGCCAGGTACGAGCAGTTCTTC. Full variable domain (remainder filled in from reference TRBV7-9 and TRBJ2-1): DTGVSQNPRHKITKRGQNVTFRCDPISEHNRLYWYRQTLGQGPEFLTYFQNEAQLEKSRLLSDRFSAERPKGSFSTLEIQRTEQGDSAMYLCASSSASGRARYEQFFGPGTRLTVL.

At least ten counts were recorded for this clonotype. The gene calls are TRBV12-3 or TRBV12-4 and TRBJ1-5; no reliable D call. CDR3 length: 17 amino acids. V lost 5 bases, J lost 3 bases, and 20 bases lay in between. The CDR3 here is CASSPTPPDGNNQPQHF. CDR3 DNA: TGTGCCAGCAGTCCTACCCCCCCGGACGGAAACAATCAGCCCCAGCATTTT.

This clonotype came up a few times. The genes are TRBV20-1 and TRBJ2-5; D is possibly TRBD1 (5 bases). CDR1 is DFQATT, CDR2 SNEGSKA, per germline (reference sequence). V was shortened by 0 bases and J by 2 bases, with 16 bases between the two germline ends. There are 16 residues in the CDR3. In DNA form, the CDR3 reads TGCAGTGCTAGAGATCCCGAACAGGCCTCACAAGAGACCCAGTACTTC. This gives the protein CSARDPEQASQETQYF.